The T cell receptor (beta chain) under discussion was sequenced for a study of T cell responses to AZD1222 COVID-19 vaccine. Study outcomes and limitations: The study reported that nearly half of spike-specific TCRs target unmutated variant regions. Breadth and depth of Spike-specific TCRs rose after two AZD1222 doses.

Only in-frame clones appear in the TCRdb table, and some are missing; sequencing was by immunoSEQ multiplex PCR. Found here are some 150,000 clones, around 89% of them singletons; the top ten hold about 4.5%. Germline values: CDR1 SEHNR, CDR2 FQNEAQ (reference sequence). The V gene end was trimmed by 1 base and the J gene end by 0 bases; junction bases not matched to a gene: 5. The CDR3 runs to 17 residues. A word on this clone: Antigen: not known.

The TCR comes from an adult who received the AZD1222 COVID-19 vaccine. The rearrangement uses TRBV7-9 and TRBJ2-3; TRBD1 aligns across 9 bases. The sequenced sample was peripheral blood, obtained 28 days after the second AZD1222 dose. Here the CDR3 reads CASSLGYRGRSTDTQYF. The DNA of the CDR3 is TGTGCCAGCAGCTTAGGTTACAGGGGGCGTAGCACAGATACGCAGTATTTT. The full variable domain, completed using reference TRBV7-9 and TRBJ2-3, is DTGVSQNPRHKITKRGQNVTFRCDPISEHNRLYWYRQTLGQGPEFLTYFQNEAQLEKSRLLSDRFSAERPKGSFSTLEIQRTEQGDSAMYLCASSLGYRGRSTDTQYFGPGTRLTVL.